The 28 T cell receptor beta chains presented below share a single source sample, sequenced in a study of lymphopenia after photon versus proton radiotherapy. TCRdb's table, derived via immunoSEQ multiplex PCR, lists solely in-frame clones and lacks some. The sample records some 30,000 clones, 75% to 90% being singletons. The sample consisted of peripheral blood, taken from a patient treated with photon-based radiotherapy. These receptor sequences come from a woman aged 45-65 years with pancreatic cancer.

The V call is TRBV19, the J call TRBJ2-5, with 9 bases lining up with TRBD1. The CDR3 covers 13 residues. CDR1 is LNHDA and CDR2 is SQIVND in the germline V gene (reference sequence). The ends lost 8 bases at V and 6 bases at J; junction bases unmatched: 7. The CDR3 reads CASSQGASQTQYF. DNA of the CDR3: TGTGCCAGTTCACAGGGGGCATCCCAGACCCAGTACTTC.

V gene TRBV18 combines with J gene TRBJ2-7, with TRBD1 matching over 9 bases. Germline trimming cut 4 bases from V and 3 bases from J; bases unmatched to any gene: 13. The germline CDR1 and CDR2 sequences are KGHSH and LQKENI. This CDR3 region has 17 residues. The CDR3 DNA reads TGTGCCAGCTCACGGGGTAGGGGACAGGGCCTTAACTACGAGCAGTACTTC. This codes for CASSRGRGQGLNYEQYF. The full variable domain, with the rest looked up from reference TRBV18 and TRBJ2-7, is NAGVMQNPRHLVRRRGQEARLRCSPMKGHSHVYWYRQLPEEGLKFMVYLQKENIIDESGMPKERFSAEFPKEGPSILRIQQVVRGDSAAYFCASSRGRGQGLNYEQYFGPGTRLTVT.

On this clone itself: One end of the junction fails to match germline, which may point to a read error. The chain has TRBV29-1 and TRBJ2-1; perhaps D is TRBD1 or TRBD2 (5 bases each). This CDR3 is built from 11 residues. Germline V gene sequence: CDR1 SQVTM, CDR2 ANQGSEA. The DNA for the CDR3 is TGCAGCGTTGAACGGGGCAATCAGCAGTTCTTC. This gives the protein CSVERGNQQFF.

The chain couples TRBV6-1 to TRBJ2-4; 9 nucleotides line up with TRBD2. The CDR3 has 15 residues. Germline CDR1 is MNHNS and CDR2 is SASEGT. V was pared by 8 bases and J by 6 bases, with 11 bases of the junction left unmatched. For the CDR3, the DNA is TGTGCCAGCCGCGCGAGTAGCGGGAGTGTAAACATTCAGTACTTC. Translating it yields CASRASSGSVNIQYF.

This chain uses TRBV29-1 with TRBJ2-1; TRBD1 matches 10 bases. Germline CDR1 SQVTM, CDR2 ANQGSEA. V trimming: 7 bases; J trimming: 8 bases; junction bases outside the gene matches: 5. This CDR3 contains 12 residues. For the CDR3, the DNA is TGCAGCGCCGACAGGGGGCGTGATGAGCAGTTCTTC. Its translation is CSADRGRDEQFF.

The chain is built from TRBV13 and TRBJ2-1; D remains unclear. The CDR3 runs 13 residues. The germline gives CDR1 PRHDT, CDR2 FYEKMQ (reference sequence). Between the trimmed V and J ends, which lost 2 bases and 6 bases, there was a span of 8 bases. In nucleotides, the CDR3 is TGTGCCAGCAGCTTAATGCGTCGCAATGAGCAGTTCTTC. This gives the protein CASSLMRRNEQFF. Drawing the rest from reference TRBV13 and TRBJ2-1, the complete variable domain is AAGVIQSPRHLIKEKRETATLKCYPIPRHDTVYWYQQGPGQDPQFLISFYEKMQSDKGSIPDRFSAQQFSDYHSELNMSSLELGDSALYFCASSLMRRNEQFFGPGTRLTVL.

V usage is TRBV9 and J usage is TRBJ2-3, with D perhaps TRBD2 (6 bases). Germline CDR1 SGDLS, CDR2 YYNGEE. The CDR3 has 19 amino acids. The V end was cut by 4 bases, the J end by 1 base, with 25 bases between. The CDR3 DNA follows: TGTGCCAGCAGCTCGAGCGAGGGCGGGGCCACTTCCCGCACAGATACGCAGTATTTT. It yields the protein CASSSSEGGATSRTDTQYF.

The chain uses TRBV28 and TRBJ1-3, with 8 positions matching TRBD1. After removal of 4 bases from V and 2 bases from J, the junction contained 1 base not matched to a gene. The length of the CDR3 is 14 residues. Germline lookup yields CDR1 MDHEN and CDR2 SYDVKM. CDR3 DNA: TGTGCCAGCAGTTCGGGACAGGCTGGAAACACCATATATTTT. Protein sequence: CASSSGQAGNTIYF. The entire variable domain, with the rest obtained from reference TRBV28 and TRBJ1-3, is as follows: DVKVTQSSRYLVKRTGEKVFLECVQDMDHENMFWYRQDPGLGLRLIYFSYDVKMKEKGDIPEGYSVSREKKERFSLILESASTNQTSMYLCASSSGQAGNTIYFGEGSWLTVV.

The V call is TRBV4-3, the J call TRBJ1-4; 10 bases are shared with TRBD1. The CDR3 is made up of 19 amino acids. The V segment lost 4 bases and the J segment 0 bases; nucleotides outside the gene matches: 11. Germline CDR1 is LGHNA and CDR2 is YSLEER. In nucleotides, the CDR3 is TGCGCCAGCAGCCCGCCGGGGACAGGGGCCTTTGCAACTAATGAAAAACTGTTTTTT. Amino acids: CASSPPGTGAFATNEKLFF.

The J gene is TRBJ1-5, the V gene TRBV28; D uncertain. Germline V gives CDR1 MDHEN, CDR2 SYDVKM. The CDR3 contains 13 residues. Trimming stripped 7 bases from V and 7 bases from J, with 14 bases between. CDR3 protein: CASTQPGSQPQHF. CDR3 sequence (DNA): TGTGCCAGCACCCAACCTGGCAGCCAGCCCCAGCATTTT.

V is TRBV19 and J is TRBJ2-5, with 10 bases fitting TRBD1. In germline, CDR1 is LNHDA, CDR2 SQIVND (reference sequence). The CDR3 contains 14 residues. V lost 3 bases, J lost 4 bases, and 2 bases stayed unmatched. The CDR3 DNA is TGTGCCAGTAGTATGACAGGGGGCGGAGAGACCCAGTACTTC. This translates into CASSMTGGGETQYF.

V and J are TRBV28 and TRBJ2-1, with 10 nucleotides matching TRBD2. CDR1 and CDR2 from the germline V gene are MDHEN and SYDVKM. CDR3 length: 15 amino acids. Losses at the gene ends were 5 bases for V and 4 bases for J; bases not matched to a gene: 5. This CDR3 is CASSPGLALYNEQFF. CDR3 DNA: TGTGCCAGCAGTCCGGGACTAGCGCTATACAATGAGCAGTTCTTC.

This chain uses TRBV5-5 with TRBJ2-1, with D maybe TRBD2 (6 bases). The CDR3 loop spans 15 amino acids. Looked up from germline, CDR1 is SGHKS and CDR2 is YYEKEE (reference sequence). V dropped 2 bases and J dropped 7 bases, with 16 bases sitting between them. CDR3 nucleotides: TGTGCCAGCAGCTTTAGTGGGAGCGCGGGAAATGAGCAGTTCTTC. It is translated as CASSFSGSAGNEQFF.

This chain uses TRBV7-6 with TRBJ2-1, with D possibly matching TRBD2 (6 bases). This CDR3 is 16 amino acids long. CDR1 is SGHVS, CDR2 FNYEAQ, per germline. Trimming stripped 1 base from V and 1 base from J, with 11 bases between. The CDR3 DNA reads TGTGCCAGCAGCTTAGATCCCAGCGGGTCCTACAATGAGCAGTTCTTC. Translated: CASSLDPSGSYNEQFF. Full variable domain (missing parts from reference TRBV7-6 and TRBJ2-1): GAGVSQSPRYKVTKRGQDVALRCDPISGHVSLYWYRQALGQGPEFLTYFNYEAQQDKSGLPNDRFSAERPEGSISTLTIQRTEQRDSAMYRCASSLDPSGSYNEQFFGPGTRLTVL.

The V call is TRBV11-2, the J call TRBJ2-1; D may be TRBD1 (6 bases). V lost 3 bases and J lost 6, with 15 bases in between. Germline V gene lookup returns CDR1 SGHAT and CDR2 FQNNGV. The CDR3 loop spans 15 amino acids. CDR3 DNA: TGTGCCAGCAGCTTCTCACCCGTCAGGGGCAATGAGCAGTTCTTC. Translation: CASSFSPVRGNEQFF.

The V gene is TRBV9, the J gene TRBJ2-1, with 9 bases fitting TRBD1. This CDR3 has 16 amino acids. The germline V gene encodes CDR1 SGDLS and CDR2 YYNGEE. V trimming: 3 bases; J trimming: 1 base; junction bases outside the gene matches: 5. The CDR3 sequence: CASSGDRVGSYNEQFF. The CDR3 DNA is TGTGCCAGCAGCGGGGACAGGGTGGGATCCTACAATGAGCAGTTCTTC.

The chain employs TRBV7-2 and TRBJ2-5; TRBD2 agrees at 11 bases. This CDR3 comprises 21 residues. Germline CDR1 and CDR2: SGHTA and FQGNSA. V was pared by 0 bases and J by 5 bases, with 20 bases of the junction left unmatched. CDR3 sequence (DNA): TGTGCCAGCAGCTTAGCGCTCGGAGCCGGTATACTAGCGGGAGTATGGGAGACCCAGTACTTC. This sequence encodes CASSLALGAGILAGVWETQYF.

The chain combines TRBV5-1 with TRBJ2-3; TRBD2 matches at 15 bases. CDR3 length: 16 amino acids. V was clipped by 3 bases and J by 4 bases; unmatched bases: 3. Germline V gene sequence: CDR1 SGHRS, CDR2 YFSETQ. CDR3 sequence (DNA): TGCGCCAGCAGCTGGACTAGCGGGAGGGCGGCAGATACGCAGTATTTT. Its protein product is CASSWTSGRAADTQYF.

The V gene is TRBV5-6, the J gene TRBJ1-2, with 8 bases identical to TRBD1. Germline CDR1 SGHDT, CDR2 YYEEEE. This CDR3 spans 14 amino acids. J was trimmed by 3 bases and V by 3 bases; bases with no gene match: 4. CDR3 sequence (DNA): TGTGCCAGCAGCTCTAGGACAGGGTACTATGGCTACACCTTC. Its translation is CASSSRTGYYGYTF.

This sequence joins TRBV6-5 and TRBJ2-3; no reliable D call. There are 13 residues in the CDR3. CDR1 is MNHEY, CDR2 SVGAGI, per germline. V was trimmed by 3 bases and J by 8 bases, leaving 12 bases between them. CDR3 amino acids: CASSYKFFATQYF. The DNA for the CDR3 is TGTGCCAGCAGTTATAAGTTTTTTGCTACGCAGTATTTT.

The rearrangement joins TRBV9 to TRBJ2-3, with 13 bases aligning to TRBD2. The CDR3 covers 17 residues. Germline-derived CDR1 and CDR2 are SGDLS and YYNGEE. The V and J ends lost 0 bases and 4 bases, in that order; junction bases with no gene match: 5. Here the CDR3 DNA reads TGTGCCAGCAGCGTAGGACTAGCGGGAGGCGGGGCAGATACGCAGTATTTT. Translating it yields CASSVGLAGGGADTQYF.

The V call is TRBV2, the J call TRBJ2-6; no firm D call. Germline lookup yields CDR1 SNHLY and CDR2 FYNNEI. The CDR3 loop spans 14 amino acids. V lost 8 bases and J lost 1, with 9 bases in between. The CDR3 loop is CASSFVSGANVLTF. CDR3 nucleotides: TGTGCCAGCTCCTTTGTATCTGGGGCCAACGTCCTGACTTTC.

Here the CDR3 reads CASFNDRNSYNEQFF. The CDR3 DNA is TGTGCCAGTTTTAATGACCGCAACTCCTACAATGAGCAGTTCTTC. The chain joins TRBV6-5 to TRBJ2-1; no clear D gene. The CDR3 has 15 amino acids. V dropped 9 bases and J dropped 0 bases, with 15 bases sitting between them. Germline CDR1 reads MNHEY; CDR2 reads SVGAGI.

The chain combines TRBV18 with TRBJ2-1; 8 bases agree with TRBD2. The CDR3 is made up of 12 amino acids. Per germline, CDR1 KGHSH and CDR2 LQKENI. V lost 5 bases and J lost 8; bases outside the gene matches: 2. Here the CDR3 DNA reads TGTGCCAGCTCAACGGGGGGGGATGAGCAGTTCTTC. It yields the protein CASSTGGDEQFF.

This chain links TRBV9 with TRBJ2-7; no definite D call. Trimming shortened V by 0 bases and J by 6 bases, and 13 bases separated the two germline ends. Per germline, CDR1 SGDLS and CDR2 YYNGEE. The CDR3 covers 14 residues. Here the CDR3 DNA reads TGTGCCAGCAGCGTAGGGATCTGGTCCGCCGAGCAGTACTTC. It specifies CASSVGIWSAEQYF.

The V gene is TRBV25-1, the J gene TRBJ2-2; unclear D gene. This CDR3 has 13 amino acids. The V gene's germline CDR1 is MGHDK and CDR2 SYGVNS. With 7 bases removed from V and 0 bases from J, the gap between germline ends came to 6 bases. The CDR3 region has the DNA TGTGCCAGCACATCGTCGAACACCGGGGAGCTGTTTTTT. This translates into CASTSSNTGELFF.

The chain links TRBV18 to TRBJ2-2; TRBD1 agrees at 7 bases. The CDR3 runs to 18 residues. Germline loops: CDR1 KGHSH, CDR2 LQKENI. With V trimmed by 5 bases and J by 0 bases, 12 bases remained unmatched. CDR3 amino acids: CASSDTAHRGTNTGELFF. The DNA for the CDR3 is TGTGCCAGCTCAGACACTGCACACAGGGGAACGAACACCGGGGAGCTGTTTTTT.

The genes are TRBV19 and TRBJ1-1, with D possibly being TRBD1 (5 bases). The germline gives CDR1 LNHDA, CDR2 SQIVND (reference sequence). V lost 2 bases and J lost 3, with 10 bases in between. The CDR3 is 14 residues long. The CDR3 DNA sequence: TGTGCCAGTAGTATACAGGGTTGGGACACTGAAGCTTTCTTT. Amino acid sequence: CASSIQGWDTEAFF.